The table lists the clone carrying this T cell receptor beta chain with a count of one. Generated by immunoSEQ multiplex PCR, the TCRdb table keeps only in-frame clones and is missing some. The sample lists 250,000 to 350,000 clones, about four fifths occurring once. The Seattle patients, enrolled during active infection, were followed longitudinally. The data originate from a study of blood T cell repertoires in COVID-19. Across the study: Samples taken during acute and convalescent COVID-19 were collected in the United States, Italy and Spain.

CDR1 and CDR2 (germline): LNHDA, SQIVND (reference sequence). V lost 6 bases and J lost 7; bases outside the gene matches: 11. The CDR3 is 16 residues long. The rearrangement uses TRBV19 and TRBJ1-6, with 8 bases that match TRBD1. Sequencing was done on a sample of peripheral blood. The receptor was isolated from a person between 70 and 80 years old with COVID-19, enrolled during active disease. CDR3 DNA sequence: TGTGCCAGTAGGGAGACGGGACAGGTGATCAATTCACCCCTCCACTTT. Its translation is CASRETGQVINSPLHF.